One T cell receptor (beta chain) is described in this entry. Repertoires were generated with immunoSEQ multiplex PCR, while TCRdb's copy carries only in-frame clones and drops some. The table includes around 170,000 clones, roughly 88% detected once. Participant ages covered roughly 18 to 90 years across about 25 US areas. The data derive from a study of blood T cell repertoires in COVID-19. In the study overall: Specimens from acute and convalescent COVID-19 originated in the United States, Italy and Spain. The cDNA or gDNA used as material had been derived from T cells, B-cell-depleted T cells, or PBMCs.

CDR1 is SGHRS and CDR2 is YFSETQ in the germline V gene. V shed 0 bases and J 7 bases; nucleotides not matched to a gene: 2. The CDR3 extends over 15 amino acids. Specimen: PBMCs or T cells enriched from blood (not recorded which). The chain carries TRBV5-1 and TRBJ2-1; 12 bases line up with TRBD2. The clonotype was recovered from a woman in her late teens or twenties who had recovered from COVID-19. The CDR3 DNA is TGCGCCAGCAGCTTGGATCTAGCGGGAGGGAATGAGCAGTTCTTC. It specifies CASSLDLAGGNEQFF.